Below are 11 T cell receptor beta chains sequenced from a single sample in a study of a mutant IDH1 vaccine in newly diagnosed glioma. Clones were sequenced by immunoSEQ multiplex PCR, and TCRdb holds only the in-frame ones, with some missing. The sample yields tens of thousands of clones, about 81% seen once. Indicated time point: week 11, during vaccination. Vaccination comprised doses that each held 300 ug of mutant IDH1 20-mer peptide, plus topical imiquimod. Their antigens remain unidentified. The material was PBMCs, obtained from a glioma patient whose treatment included an IDH1 peptide vaccine. Every receptor here comes from a woman aged 50 to 65 with glioma.

This clone was observed once. The chain recombines TRBV10-3 with TRBJ1-2; no firm D call. This CDR3 spans 13 amino acids. CDR1 and CDR2 from the germline V gene are ENHRY and SYGVKD. Trimming cost V 10 bases and J 6 bases, with 18 bases left between them. CDR3 nucleotide sequence: TGTGCCAGCCATGTAGGAGGGCCCGATGGCTACACCTTC. Amino acids: CASHVGGPDGYTF.

V and J are TRBV6-6 and TRBJ1-3; no clear D gene. Germline CDR1 MNHNY, CDR2 SVGAGI (reference sequence). CDR3 length: 14 amino acids. V shed 3 bases and J shed 0 bases, with 6 bases lying between them. CDR3 sequence (DNA): TGTGCCAGCAGTTATATATCCTCTGGAAACACCATATATTTT. Protein: CASSYISSGNTIYF.

The V and J genes are TRBV19 and TRBJ2-1; no reliable D call. This CDR3 region has 11 residues. Germline CDR1 LNHDA, CDR2 SQIVND (reference sequence). The V and J ends lost 10 bases and 7 bases respectively, with 11 bases between them. The CDR3 nucleotides are TGTGCCACAGGAATGACAAATGAGCAGTTCTTC. Its translation is CATGMTNEQFF.

This clone was seen a handful of times. V is TRBV18 and J is TRBJ1-1, with 9 bases fitting TRBD1. Trimming removed 3 bases from V and 0 bases from J; junction bases left unmatched: 5. The CDR3 sequence is 16 residues long. CDR1 is KGHSH and CDR2 is LQKENI in the germline V gene. DNA of the CDR3: TGTGCCAGCTCACCCCGGGACAGGGCTTTGAACACTGAAGCTTTCTTT. As protein: CASSPRDRALNTEAFF.

The V gene is TRBV5-1, the J gene TRBJ1-2; D gene unclear. The CDR3 runs 12 residues. V gave up 2 bases and J gave up 10 bases, with 12 bases separating them. Germline V CDR1 and CDR2: SGHRS, YFSETQ. This CDR3 reads CASSLHIGDYTF. The CDR3 DNA sequence: TGCGCCAGCAGCTTACACATCGGGGACTACACCTTC.

This clone was picked up one time. V gene TRBV7-2 combines with J gene TRBJ1-5; TRBD1 matches 7 bases. This CDR3 is 15 amino acids long. After removal of 5 bases from V and 4 bases from J, the junction contained 8 bases not matched to a gene. Looked up from germline, CDR1 is SGHTA and CDR2 is FQGNSA. CDR3 sequence reads: CASSELQGWNQPQHF. The CDR3 region has the DNA TGTGCCAGCAGCGAGCTACAGGGGTGGAATCAGCCCCAGCATTTT. Full variable domain (rest looked up from reference TRBV7-2 and TRBJ1-5): GAGVSQSPSNKVTEKGKDVELRCDPISGHTALYWYRQSLGQGLEFLIYFQGNSAPDKSGLPSDRFSAERTGGSVSTLTIQRTQQEDSAVYLCASSELQGWNQPQHFGDGTRLSIL.

V usage is TRBV6-5 and J usage is TRBJ1-3; a possible D gene is TRBD1 (5 bases). Germline CDR1 and CDR2: MNHEY and SVGAGI. The CDR3 covers 14 residues. V shed 2 bases and J shed 4 bases, with 9 bases lying between them. The CDR3 DNA reads as TGTGCCAGCAGTTACGGTCAGGGAGGAAACACCATATATTTT. It specifies CASSYGQGGNTIYF.

The chain uses TRBV6-1 and TRBJ1-5; 7 bases are a match to TRBD1. Trimming removed 5 bases from V and 6 bases from J; junction bases left unmatched: 10. Germline V gene sequence: CDR1 MNHNS, CDR2 SASEGT. The CDR3 spans 15 residues. Written as DNA, the CDR3 is TGTGCCAGCAGTTCCGGAGGGGGCGCAGGTCAGCCCCAGCATTTT. It yields the protein CASSSGGGAGQPQHF.

This chain uses TRBV27 with TRBJ2-7, with a tentative D call TRBD1 (5 bases). CDR1 is MNHEY and CDR2 is SMNVEV in the germline V gene (reference sequence). The CDR3 consists of 13 residues. With 6 bases removed from V and 1 base from J, the gap between germline ends came to 10 bases. CDR3 region: CASRAGFSYEQYF. The CDR3, as DNA: TGTGCCAGCAGGGCAGGGTTTTCCTACGAGCAGTACTTC.

The gene calls are TRBV6-5 and TRBJ1-5; a possible D gene is TRBD1 (6 bases). V dropped 5 bases and J dropped 2 bases, with 10 bases sitting between them. Germline CDR1 is MNHEY and CDR2 is SVGAGI. This CDR3 spans 14 amino acids. CDR3 residues: CASSRGLGNQPQHF. DNA for the CDR3: TGTGCCAGCAGTCGGGGGCTCGGCAATCAGCCCCAGCATTTT.

This chain connects TRBV29-1 to TRBJ1-5; D is possibly TRBD1 (6 bases). Trimming pared 8 bases from V and 4 bases from J, leaving 15 bases between. CDR1 and CDR2 from the germline V gene are SQVTM and ANQGSEA. The CDR3 runs 13 residues. The CDR3, as DNA: TGCAGCTTTTTGGGGGGGCCTAATCAGCCCCAGCATTTT. It translates to CSFLGGPNQPQHF.